Shown below are 6 T cell receptor beta chains from a single sample sequenced in a study of blood T cell repertoires in COVID-19. Produced via immunoSEQ multiplex PCR; TCRdb's table is partial and in-frame only. The sample has roughly 38,000 clones, roughly 92% seen once. The sample comprised peripheral blood. Every receptor here comes from a man in his forties or fifties with active COVID-19.

This clone was seen only once. The chain uses TRBV10-1 and TRBJ2-7; TRBD2 aligns across 8 bases. The V gene end was trimmed by 2 bases and the J gene end by 4 bases; junction bases not matched to a gene: 13. From germline, CDR1 is WNHNN and CDR2 SYGVQD (reference sequence). The CDR3 totals 17 residues. The CDR3 is CASSETLSSGNPYEQYF. For the CDR3, the DNA is TGCGCCAGCAGTGAGACGTTAAGTAGCGGGAACCCATACGAGCAGTACTTC.

In DNA form, the CDR3 reads TGTGCCAGCAGCGGCCGGACAGGCTCAAATGAGCAGTTCTTC. Encoded protein: CASSGRTGSNEQFF. J is TRBJ2-1 and V is TRBV9; 7 bases align to TRBD1. The CDR3 spans 14 residues. The germline gives CDR1 SGDLS, CDR2 YYNGEE. After removal of 3 bases from V and 7 bases from J, the junction contained 7 bases not matched to a gene.

The chain recombines TRBV5-1 with TRBJ2-1; a weak D match, TRBD2 (5 bases). V was shortened by 0 bases and J by 6 bases, with 10 bases between the two germline ends. CDR1 is SGHRS, CDR2 YFSETQ, per germline. The CDR3 covers 14 residues. CDR3 coding DNA: TGCGCCAGCAGCTTGGGGCCGGGGTTCAATGAGCAGTTCTTC. Amino acids: CASSLGPGFNEQFF. The whole variable domain, filled in from reference TRBV5-1 and TRBJ2-1, reads KAGVTQTPRYLIKTRGQQVTLSCSPISGHRSVSWYQQTPGQGLQFLFEYFSETQRNKGNFPGRFSGRQFSNSRSEMNVSTLELGDSALYLCASSLGPGFNEQFFGPGTRLTVL.

The V call is TRBV3-1 (or the pseudogene TRBV3-2), the J call TRBJ1-3; 7 positions match TRBD1. The CDR3 is 13 amino acids. With V trimmed by 5 bases and J by 2 bases, 0 bases remained unmatched. The germline V gene encodes CDR1 LGHDT and CDR2 YNNKEL (reference sequence). The DNA for the CDR3 is TGTGCCAGCAGCGACAGGGCTGGAAACACCATATATTTT. Translation gives CASSDRAGNTIYF.

The V and J genes are TRBV5-4 and TRBJ2-7, with TRBD1 matching 9 bases. After removal of 4 bases from V and 3 bases from J, the junction contained 5 bases not matched to a gene. The CDR3 sequence is 14 residues long. CDR1 and CDR2 from the germline V gene are SGHNT and YYREEE (reference sequence). CDR3 nucleotides: TGTGCCAGCAGCCCGAGGACAGGGGTCTACGAGCAGTACTTC. Its protein is CASSPRTGVYEQYF.

This chain uses TRBV19 with TRBJ2-4; tentatively, D is TRBD2 (5 bases). Germline CDR1 LNHDA, CDR2 SQIVND (reference sequence). Trimming took off 2 bases at V and 2 bases at J, with 16 bases between the two ends. This CDR3 has 17 amino acids. CDR3 residues: CASSIMARASPKNIQYF. Written as DNA, the CDR3 is TGTGCCAGTAGTATAATGGCGAGGGCCTCACCCAAAAACATTCAGTACTTC. The variable domain in full, with the rest retrieved from reference TRBV19 and TRBJ2-4, is DGGITQSPKYLFRKEGQNVTLSCEQNLNHDAMYWYRQDPGQGLRLIYYSQIVNDFQKGDIAEGYSVSREKKESFPLTVTSAQKNPTAFYLCASSIMARASPKNIQYFGAGTRLSVL.